This T cell receptor (beta chain) was sequenced in a study of CD8+CD57+ T cells in acquired aplastic anemia. Study overall: Yields of DNA that came from sorted CD4+ and CD8+ cells averaged roughly 3.2 ug. Study conclusions and caveats: Patient and control CD8+ Simpson's diversity was not significantly different.

CD8+CD57+ cell expansion, shown by flow cytometry, had occurred in the patients selected for sequencing. This clonotype was counted many times. Its antigen remains unknown. For CDR3 and TCR beta VDJ profiling, genomic DNA was the template used. TCRdb recomputed calls from the reads with MiXCR, one row per CDR3 protein. The sample gives approximately 220,000 distinct CDR3 sequences, under 55% of which show up once; less than 20% is in the top ten. The V and J ends lost 9 bases and 7 bases, in that order; junction bases with no gene match: 11. Germline V CDR1 and CDR2: MNHNS, SASEGT. There are 14 residues in the CDR3.

V and J are TRBV6-1 and TRBJ2-1; 8 bases agree with TRBD2. Sequencing input: sorted CD4+, CD8+, or CD8+CD57+ T cells (not recorded which) from PBMCs. This sequence originates from a human donor with aplastic anemia. The CDR3 DNA reads as TGTGCCAGTACCGCGGGGGGCCGGGGGAATGAGCAGTTCTTC. Translating gives CASTAGGRGNEQFF.